This T cell receptor (beta chain) was profiled in a study of blood T cell repertoires in COVID-19. Study at large: Acute and convalescent COVID-19 samples came from the United States, Italy and Spain. Sources were T cells, B-cell-depleted T cells, or PBMCs; the material itself was cDNA or gDNA.

Germline CDR1 MNHEY, CDR2 SMNVEV (reference sequence). The V segment lost 5 bases and the J segment 4 bases; nucleotides outside the gene matches: 7. The CDR3 runs to 14 residues. Original data processing: Using reference gene primer amplification, nucleated cell counts were estimated. The data were produced by immunoSEQ multiplex PCR, yet TCRdb's version contains in-frame clones alone and is incomplete. D and trimming were read from the DNA, whereas the V and J calls and clone size are those reported in that table. The sample yields under 150,000 clones, over 85% seen once. The genes are TRBV27 and TRBJ1-1; TRBD1 aligns across 7 bases. Material for sequencing was peripheral blood. The clonotype was recovered from a man aged 45 to 65 with active COVID-19. The CDR3: CASSIRQGGTEAFF. DNA of the CDR3: TGTGCCAGCAGTATCAGACAGGGAGGCACTGAAGCTTTCTTT.